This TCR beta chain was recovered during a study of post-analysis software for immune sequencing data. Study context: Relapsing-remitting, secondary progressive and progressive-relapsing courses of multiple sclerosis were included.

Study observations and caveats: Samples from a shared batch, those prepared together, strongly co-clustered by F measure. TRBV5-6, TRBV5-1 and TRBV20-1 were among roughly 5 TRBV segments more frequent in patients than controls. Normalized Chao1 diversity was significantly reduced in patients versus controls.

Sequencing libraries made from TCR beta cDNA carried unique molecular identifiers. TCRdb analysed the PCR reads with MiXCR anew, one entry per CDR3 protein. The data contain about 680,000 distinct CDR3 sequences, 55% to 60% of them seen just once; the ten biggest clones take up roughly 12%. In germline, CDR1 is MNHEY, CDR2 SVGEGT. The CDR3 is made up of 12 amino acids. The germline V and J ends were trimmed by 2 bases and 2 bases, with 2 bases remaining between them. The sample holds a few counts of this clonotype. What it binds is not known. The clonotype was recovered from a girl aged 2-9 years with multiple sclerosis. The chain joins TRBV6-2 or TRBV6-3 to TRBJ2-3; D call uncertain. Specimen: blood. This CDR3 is CASSYPTDTQYF. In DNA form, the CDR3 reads TGTGCCAGCAGTTACCCCACAGATACGCAGTATTTT.